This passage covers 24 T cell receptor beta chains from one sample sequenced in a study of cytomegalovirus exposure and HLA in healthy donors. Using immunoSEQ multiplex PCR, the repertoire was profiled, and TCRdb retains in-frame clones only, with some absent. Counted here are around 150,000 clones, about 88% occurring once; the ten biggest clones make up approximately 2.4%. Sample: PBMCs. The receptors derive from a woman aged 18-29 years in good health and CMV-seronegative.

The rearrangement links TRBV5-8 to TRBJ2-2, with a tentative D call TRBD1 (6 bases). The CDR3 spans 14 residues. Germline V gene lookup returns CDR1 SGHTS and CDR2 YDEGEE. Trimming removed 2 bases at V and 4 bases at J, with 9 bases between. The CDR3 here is CASSFQGRTGELFF. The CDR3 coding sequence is TGTGCCAGCAGCTTCCAGGGGCGCACCGGGGAGCTGTTTTTT. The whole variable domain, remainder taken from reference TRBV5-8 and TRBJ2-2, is EAGVTQSPTHLIKTRGQQATLRCSPISGHTSVYWYQQALGLGLQFLLWYDEGEERNRGNFPPRFSGRQFPNYSSELNVNALELEDSALYLCASSFQGRTGELFFGEGSRLTVL.

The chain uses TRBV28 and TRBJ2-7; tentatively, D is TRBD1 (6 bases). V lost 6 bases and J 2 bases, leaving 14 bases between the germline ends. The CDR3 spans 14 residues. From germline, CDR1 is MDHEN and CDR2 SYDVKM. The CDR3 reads CASRGHGQTYEQYF. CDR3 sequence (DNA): TGTGCCAGCAGGGGCCACGGACAGACCTACGAGCAGTACTTC.

The CDR3 sequence: CASSLGHSSQENTEAFF. CDR3 bases: TGTGCCAGCAGCTTGGGACACTCATCCCAGGAGAACACTGAAGCTTTCTTT. The chain is built from TRBV7-9 and TRBJ1-1; tentatively, D is TRBD1 (6 bases). The CDR3 loop spans 17 amino acids. The germline V gene encodes CDR1 SEHNR and CDR2 FQNEAQ (reference sequence). Trimming shortened V by 3 bases and J by 1 base, and 18 bases separated the two germline ends.

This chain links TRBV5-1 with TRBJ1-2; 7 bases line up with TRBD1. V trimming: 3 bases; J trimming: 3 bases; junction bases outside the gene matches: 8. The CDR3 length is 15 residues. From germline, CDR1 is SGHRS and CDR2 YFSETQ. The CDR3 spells CASSSWTGAYYGYTF. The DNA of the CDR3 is TGCGCCAGCAGCTCCTGGACAGGAGCCTACTATGGCTACACCTTC.

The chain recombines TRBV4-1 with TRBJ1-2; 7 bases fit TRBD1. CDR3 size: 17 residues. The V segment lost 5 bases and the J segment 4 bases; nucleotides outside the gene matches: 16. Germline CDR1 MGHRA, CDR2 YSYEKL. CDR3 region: CASSGSIRTGAIYGYTF. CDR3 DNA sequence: TGCGCCAGCAGCGGTTCTATTAGGACAGGAGCCATCTATGGCTACACCTTC.

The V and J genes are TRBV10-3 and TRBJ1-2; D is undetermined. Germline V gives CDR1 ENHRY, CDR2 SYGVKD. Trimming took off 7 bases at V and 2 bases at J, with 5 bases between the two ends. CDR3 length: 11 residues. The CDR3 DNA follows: TGTGCCATCATGGCCAACTATGGCTACACCTTC. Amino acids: CAIMANYGYTF.

This CDR3 reads CASSPGLAAYEQYF. CDR3 in DNA: TGTGCCAGCAGCCCGGGACTAGCGGCCTACGAGCAGTACTTC. V is TRBV7-2 and J is TRBJ2-7, with 11 bases fitting TRBD2. Germline V gene sequence: CDR1 SGHTA, CDR2 FQGNSA. J lost 2 bases, V lost 5 bases, and 2 bases had no gene match. This CDR3 contains 14 residues.

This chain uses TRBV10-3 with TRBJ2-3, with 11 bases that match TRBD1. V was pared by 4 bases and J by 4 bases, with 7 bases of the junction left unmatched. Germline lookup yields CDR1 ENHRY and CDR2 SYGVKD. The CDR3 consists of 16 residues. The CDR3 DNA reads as TGTGCCATCAGTGGTTTACCGGGACAGGGGGCAGATACGCAGTATTTT. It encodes CAISGLPGQGADTQYF.

Written as DNA, the CDR3 is TGTGCCAGCAGTGAGGTGGGGCAGGGGGGCACTGAAGCTTTCTTT. Translated, it gives CASSEVGQGGTEAFF. The genes are TRBV2 and TRBJ1-1; 7 bases are a match to TRBD1. V trimming: 3 bases; J trimming: 4 bases; junction bases outside the gene matches: 8. CDR3 length: 15 residues. Germline V lookup: CDR1 SNHLY, CDR2 FYNNEI.

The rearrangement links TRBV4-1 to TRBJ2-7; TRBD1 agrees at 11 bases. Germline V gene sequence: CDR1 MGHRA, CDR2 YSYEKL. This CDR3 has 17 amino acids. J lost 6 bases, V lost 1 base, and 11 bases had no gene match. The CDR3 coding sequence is TGCGCCAGCAGCCAAGGTTCGAGCGGGACAGGGGGAGGCGAGCAGTACTTC. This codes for CASSQGSSGTGGGEQYF.

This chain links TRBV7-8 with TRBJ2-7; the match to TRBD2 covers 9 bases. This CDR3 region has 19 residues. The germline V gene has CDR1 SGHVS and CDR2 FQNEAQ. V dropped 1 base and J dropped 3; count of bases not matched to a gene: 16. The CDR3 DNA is TGTGCCAGCAGCTTAGGCCCTCAAGCGGGGGGCCTCCTTTACTACGAGCAGTACTTC. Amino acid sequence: CASSLGPQAGGLLYYEQYF. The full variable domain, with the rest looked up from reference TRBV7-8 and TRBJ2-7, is GAGVSQSPRYKVAKRGQDVALRCDPISGHVSLFWYQQALGQGPEFLTYFQNEAQLDKSGLPSDRFFAERPEGSVSTLKIQRTQQEDSAVYLCASSLGPQAGGLLYYEQYFGPGTRLTVT.

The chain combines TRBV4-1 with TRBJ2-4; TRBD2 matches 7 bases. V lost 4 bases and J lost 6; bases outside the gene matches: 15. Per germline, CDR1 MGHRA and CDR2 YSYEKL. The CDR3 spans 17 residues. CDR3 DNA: TGCGCCAGCAGCCGGGGGGGTCTCTCCTTGGGGACAAACATTCAGTACTTC. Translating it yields CASSRGGLSLGTNIQYF.

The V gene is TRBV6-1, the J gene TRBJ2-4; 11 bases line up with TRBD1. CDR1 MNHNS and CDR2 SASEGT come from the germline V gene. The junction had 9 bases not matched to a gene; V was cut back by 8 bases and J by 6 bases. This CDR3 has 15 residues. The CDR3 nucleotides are TGTGCCAGCGGACAGGGGGCAGGAATGGGAAACATTCAGTACTTC. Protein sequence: CASGQGAGMGNIQYF.

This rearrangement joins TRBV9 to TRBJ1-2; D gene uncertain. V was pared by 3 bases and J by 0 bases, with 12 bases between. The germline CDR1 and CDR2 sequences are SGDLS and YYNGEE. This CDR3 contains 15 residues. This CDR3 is CASSASSGANYGYTF. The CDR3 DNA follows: TGTGCCAGCAGCGCTTCCTCGGGAGCTAACTATGGCTACACCTTC.

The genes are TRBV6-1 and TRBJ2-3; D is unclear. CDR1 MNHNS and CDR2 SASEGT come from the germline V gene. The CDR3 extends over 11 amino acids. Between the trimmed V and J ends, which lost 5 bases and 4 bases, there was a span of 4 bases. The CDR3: CASSPSDTQYF. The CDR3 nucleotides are TGTGCCAGCAGTCCTTCAGATACGCAGTATTTT.

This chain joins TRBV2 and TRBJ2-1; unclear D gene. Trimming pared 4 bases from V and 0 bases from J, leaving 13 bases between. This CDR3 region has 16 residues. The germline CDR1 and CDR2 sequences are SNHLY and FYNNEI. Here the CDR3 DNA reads TGTGCCAGCAGTGGACATCGTTCGAGCTCCTACAATGAGCAGTTCTTC. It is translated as CASSGHRSSSYNEQFF. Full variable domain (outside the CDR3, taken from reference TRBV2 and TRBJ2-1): EPEVTQTPSHQVTQMGQEVILRCVPISNHLYFYWYRQILGQKVEFLVSFYNNEISEKSEIFDDQFSVERPDGSNFTLKIRSTKLEDSAMYFCASSGHRSSSYNEQFFGPGTRLTVL.

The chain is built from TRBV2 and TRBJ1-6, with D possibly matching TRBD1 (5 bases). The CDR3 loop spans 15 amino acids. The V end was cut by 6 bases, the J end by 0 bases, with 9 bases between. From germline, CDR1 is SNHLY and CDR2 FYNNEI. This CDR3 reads CASRTESSYNSPLHF. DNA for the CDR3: TGTGCCAGCAGGACAGAAAGCTCCTATAATTCACCCCTCCACTTT.

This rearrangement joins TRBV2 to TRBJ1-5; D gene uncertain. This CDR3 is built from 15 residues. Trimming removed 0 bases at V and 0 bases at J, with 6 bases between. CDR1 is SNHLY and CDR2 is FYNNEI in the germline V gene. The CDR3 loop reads CASSEALNSNQPQHF. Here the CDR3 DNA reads TGTGCCAGCAGTGAAGCTCTAAATAGCAATCAGCCCCAGCATTTT.

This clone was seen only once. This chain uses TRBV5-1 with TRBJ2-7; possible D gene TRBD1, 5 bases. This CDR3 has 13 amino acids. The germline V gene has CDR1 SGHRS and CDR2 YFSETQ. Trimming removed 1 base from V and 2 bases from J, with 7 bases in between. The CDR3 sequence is CASSLQGTYEQYF. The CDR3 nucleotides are TGCGCCAGCAGCTTGCAGGGAACCTACGAGCAGTACTTC.

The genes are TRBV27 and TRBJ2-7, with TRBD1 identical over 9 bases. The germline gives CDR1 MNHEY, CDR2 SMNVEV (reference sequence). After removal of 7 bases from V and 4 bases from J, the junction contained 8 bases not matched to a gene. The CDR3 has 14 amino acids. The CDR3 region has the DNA TGTGCCAGCACCCCGGACAGGGGTTCTTACGAGCAGTACTTC. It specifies CASTPDRGSYEQYF.

CDR3 protein: CASSTTGLAGGYEQFF. CDR3 in DNA: TGTGCCAGCAGCACGACGGGACTAGCGGGAGGGTATGAGCAGTTCTTC. V and J are TRBV5-6 and TRBJ2-1; 16 bases are shared with TRBD2. Looked up from germline, CDR1 is SGHDT and CDR2 is YYEEEE. J lost 8 bases, V lost 4 bases, and 6 bases had no gene match. The CDR3 has 16 residues.

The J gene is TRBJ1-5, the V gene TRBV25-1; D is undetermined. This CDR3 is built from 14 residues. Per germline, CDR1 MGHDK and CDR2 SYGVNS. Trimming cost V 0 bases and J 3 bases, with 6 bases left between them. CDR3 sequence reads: CASSEYGNNQPQHF. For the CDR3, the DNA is TGTGCCAGCAGTGAATACGGGAACAATCAGCCCCAGCATTTT.

As DNA, the CDR3 is TGCAGCGGATTAGGGGGTCTGGACCCTCCCTACGAGCAGTACTTC. Its translation: CSGLGGLDPPYEQYF. This rearrangement joins TRBV29-1 to TRBJ2-7; D might be TRBD1 (6 bases). CDR1 and CDR2 from the germline V gene are SQVTM and ANQGSEA. V was pared by 7 bases and J by 2 bases, with 21 bases between. The CDR3 is made up of 15 amino acids.

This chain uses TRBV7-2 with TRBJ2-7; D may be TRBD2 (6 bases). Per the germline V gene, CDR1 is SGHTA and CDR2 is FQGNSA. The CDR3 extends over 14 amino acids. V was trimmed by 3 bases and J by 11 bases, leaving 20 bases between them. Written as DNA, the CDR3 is TGTGCCAGCAGCTTCGAGGTTTCTGGCGGGGTGGAGTACTTC. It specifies CASSFEVSGGVEYF.